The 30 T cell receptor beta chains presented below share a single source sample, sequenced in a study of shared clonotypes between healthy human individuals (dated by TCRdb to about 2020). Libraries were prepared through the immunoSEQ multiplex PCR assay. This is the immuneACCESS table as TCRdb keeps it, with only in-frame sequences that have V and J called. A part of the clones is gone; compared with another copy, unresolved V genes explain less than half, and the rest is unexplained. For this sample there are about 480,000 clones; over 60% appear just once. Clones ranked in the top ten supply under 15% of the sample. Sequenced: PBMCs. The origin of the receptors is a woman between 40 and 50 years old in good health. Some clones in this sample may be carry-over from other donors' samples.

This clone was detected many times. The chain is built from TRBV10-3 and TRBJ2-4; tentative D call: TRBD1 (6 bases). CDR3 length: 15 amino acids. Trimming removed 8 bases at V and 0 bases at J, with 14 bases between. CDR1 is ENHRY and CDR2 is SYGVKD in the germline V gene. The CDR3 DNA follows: TGTGCCATCTCCGAGACAGGCCTAGCCAAAAACATTCAGTACTTC. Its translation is CAISETGLAKNIQYF.

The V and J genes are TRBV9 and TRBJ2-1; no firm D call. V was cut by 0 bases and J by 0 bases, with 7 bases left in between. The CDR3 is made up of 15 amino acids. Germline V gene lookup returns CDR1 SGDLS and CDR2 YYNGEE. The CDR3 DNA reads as TGTGCCAGCAGCGTAGGGCGCAGCTCCTACAATGAGCAGTTCTTC. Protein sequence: CASSVGRSSYNEQFF.

The CDR3 nucleotides read TGTGCCAGCTCACCGGGGGACAGGGCCAACTATGGCTACACCTTC. It is translated as CASSPGDRANYGYTF. The genes are TRBV18 and TRBJ1-2; the match to TRBD1 covers 9 bases. This CDR3 region has 15 residues. J was trimmed by 2 bases and V by 3 bases; bases with no gene match: 4. Germline values: CDR1 KGHSH, CDR2 LQKENI.

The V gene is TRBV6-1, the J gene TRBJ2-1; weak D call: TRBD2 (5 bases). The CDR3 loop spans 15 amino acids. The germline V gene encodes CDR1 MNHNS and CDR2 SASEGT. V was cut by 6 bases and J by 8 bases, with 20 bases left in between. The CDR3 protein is CASSSGWERAYEQFF. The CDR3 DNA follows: TGTGCCAGCAGCAGTGGTTGGGAGCGAGCTTATGAGCAGTTCTTC.

CDR3 DNA: TGTGCCAGCAGCCCCTTTGACTGGGGTCGGTTAAACACCGGGGAGCTGTTTTTT. It yields the protein CASSPFDWGRLNTGELFF. This rearrangement joins TRBV5-5 to TRBJ2-2; no clear D gene. The germline V gene has CDR1 SGHKS and CDR2 YYEKEE (reference sequence). Trimming took off 4 bases at V and 2 bases at J, with 21 bases between the two ends. This CDR3 spans 18 amino acids. Supplemented by reference TRBV5-5 and TRBJ2-2, the full variable domain reads DAGVTQSPTHLIKTRGQQVTLRCSPISGHKSVSWYQQVLGQGPQFIFQYYEKEERGRGNFPDRFSARQFPNYSSELNVNALLLGDSALYLCASSPFDWGRLNTGELFFGEGSRLTVL.

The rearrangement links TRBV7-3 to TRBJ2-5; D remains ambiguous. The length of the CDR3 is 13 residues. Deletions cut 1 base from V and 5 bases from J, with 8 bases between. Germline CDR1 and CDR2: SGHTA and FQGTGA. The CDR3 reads CASSLIIGETQYF. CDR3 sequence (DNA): TGTGCCAGCAGCTTAATAATCGGGGAGACCCAGTACTTC.

The CDR3 nucleotides are TGTGCCAGCACCCAAACAGGCAGGATAATCACAGATACGCAGTATTTT. Its protein is CASTQTGRIITDTQYF. V gene TRBV27 combines with J gene TRBJ2-3; perhaps TRBD1 as D (5 bases). The CDR3 is made up of 16 amino acids. The germline V gene has CDR1 MNHEY and CDR2 SMNVEV (reference sequence). The V end lost 7 bases, the J end lost 2 bases, and 19 bases lay between the germline ends.

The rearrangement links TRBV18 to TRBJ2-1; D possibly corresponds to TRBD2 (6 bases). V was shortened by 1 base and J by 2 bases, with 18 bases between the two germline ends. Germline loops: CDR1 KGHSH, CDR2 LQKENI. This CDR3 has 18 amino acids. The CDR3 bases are TGTGCCAGCTCACCACGGACCGGAGGGAGTGGGACCTACAATGAGCAGTTCTTC. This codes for CASSPRTGGSGTYNEQFF. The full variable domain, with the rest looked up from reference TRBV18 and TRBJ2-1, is NAGVMQNPRHLVRRRGQEARLRCSPMKGHSHVYWYRQLPEEGLKFMVYLQKENIIDESGMPKERFSAEFPKEGPSILRIQQVVRGDSAAYFCASSPRTGGSGTYNEQFFGPGTRLTVL.

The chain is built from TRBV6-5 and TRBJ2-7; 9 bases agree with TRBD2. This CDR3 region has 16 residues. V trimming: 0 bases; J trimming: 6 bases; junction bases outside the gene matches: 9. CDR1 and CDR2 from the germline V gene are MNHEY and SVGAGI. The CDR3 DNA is TGTGCCAGCAGTTACTCGATCGGAGCGGGAGGTGGCGAGCAGTACTTC. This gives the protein CASSYSIGAGGGEQYF.

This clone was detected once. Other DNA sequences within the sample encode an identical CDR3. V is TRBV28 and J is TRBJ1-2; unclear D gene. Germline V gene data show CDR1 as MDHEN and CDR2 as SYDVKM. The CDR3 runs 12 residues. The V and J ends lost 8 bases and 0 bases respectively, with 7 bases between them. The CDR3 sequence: CASSLANYGYTF. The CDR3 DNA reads TGTGCCAGCTCTCTAGCTAACTATGGCTACACCTTC.

The chain's CDR3 is CAWRGRLERGTGELFF. The CDR3 DNA sequence: TGTGCCTGGAGGGGAAGACTAGAGCGAGGGACCGGGGAGCTGTTTTTT. V usage is TRBV30 and J usage is TRBJ2-2, with D possibly being TRBD2 (6 bases). This CDR3 is built from 16 residues. Trimming stripped 3 bases from V and 5 bases from J, with 19 bases between. CDR1 GTSNPN and CDR2 SVGIG come from the germline V gene (reference sequence).

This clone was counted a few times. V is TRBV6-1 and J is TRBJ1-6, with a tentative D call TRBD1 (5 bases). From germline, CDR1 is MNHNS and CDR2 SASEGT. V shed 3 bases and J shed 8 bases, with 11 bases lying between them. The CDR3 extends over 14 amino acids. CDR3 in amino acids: CASSDGGEHSPLHF. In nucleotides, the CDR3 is TGTGCCAGCAGTGACGGAGGGGAGCATTCACCCCTCCACTTT.

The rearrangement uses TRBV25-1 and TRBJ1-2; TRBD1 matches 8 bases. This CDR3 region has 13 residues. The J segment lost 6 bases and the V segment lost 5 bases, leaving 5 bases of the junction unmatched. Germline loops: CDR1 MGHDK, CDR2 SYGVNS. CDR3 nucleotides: TGTGCCAGCAGTCAACAGGGGGTGGATGGCTACACCTTC. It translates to CASSQQGVDGYTF.

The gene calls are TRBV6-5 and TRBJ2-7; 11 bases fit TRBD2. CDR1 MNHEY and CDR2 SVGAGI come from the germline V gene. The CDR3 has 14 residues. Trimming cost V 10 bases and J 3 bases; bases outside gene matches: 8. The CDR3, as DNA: TGTGCCAACCCTAGGGGGACTAGCGGCTACGAGCAGTACTTC. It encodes CANPRGTSGYEQYF.

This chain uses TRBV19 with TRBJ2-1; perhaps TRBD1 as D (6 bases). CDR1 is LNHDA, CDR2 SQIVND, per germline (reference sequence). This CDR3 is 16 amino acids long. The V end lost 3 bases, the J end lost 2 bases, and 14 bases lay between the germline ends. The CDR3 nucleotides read TGTGCCAGTAGTATCCTTTGGTCAGGGGCCTACAATGAGCAGTTCTTC. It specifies CASSILWSGAYNEQFF.

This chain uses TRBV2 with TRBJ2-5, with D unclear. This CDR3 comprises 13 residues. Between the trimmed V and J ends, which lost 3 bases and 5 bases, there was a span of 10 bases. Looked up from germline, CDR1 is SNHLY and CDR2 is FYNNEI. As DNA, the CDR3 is TGTGCCAGCAGTGAGCCAGTATGGGAGACCCAGTACTTC. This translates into CASSEPVWETQYF.

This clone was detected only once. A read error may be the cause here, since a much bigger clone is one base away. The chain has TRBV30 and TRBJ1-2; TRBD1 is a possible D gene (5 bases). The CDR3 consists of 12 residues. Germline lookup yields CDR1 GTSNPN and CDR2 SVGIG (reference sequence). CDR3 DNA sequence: TGTGTGTACCGGGACGGTAACTATGGCTACACCTTC. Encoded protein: CVYRDGNYGYTF.

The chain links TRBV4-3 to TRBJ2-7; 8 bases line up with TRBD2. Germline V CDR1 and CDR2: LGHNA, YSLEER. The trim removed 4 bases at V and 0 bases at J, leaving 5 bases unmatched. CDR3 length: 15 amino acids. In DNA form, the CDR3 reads TGCGCCAGCAGCCGCGATAGCGGGACCTCCTACGAGCAGTACTTC. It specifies CASSRDSGTSYEQYF.

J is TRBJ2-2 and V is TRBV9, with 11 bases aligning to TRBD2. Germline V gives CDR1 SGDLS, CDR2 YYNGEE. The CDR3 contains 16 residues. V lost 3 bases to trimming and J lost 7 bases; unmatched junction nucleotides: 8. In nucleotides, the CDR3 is TGTGCCAGCAGCGCGGTACTAGCGGGAGCCCACGGGGAGCTGTTTTTT. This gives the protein CASSAVLAGAHGELFF.

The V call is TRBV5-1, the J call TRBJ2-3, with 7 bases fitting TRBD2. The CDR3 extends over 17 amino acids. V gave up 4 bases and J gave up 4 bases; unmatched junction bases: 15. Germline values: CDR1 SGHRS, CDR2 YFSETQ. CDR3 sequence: CASSPAGGGGSSDTQYF. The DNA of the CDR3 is TGCGCCAGCAGCCCCGCCGGCGGTGGCGGGAGTTCAGATACGCAGTATTTT.

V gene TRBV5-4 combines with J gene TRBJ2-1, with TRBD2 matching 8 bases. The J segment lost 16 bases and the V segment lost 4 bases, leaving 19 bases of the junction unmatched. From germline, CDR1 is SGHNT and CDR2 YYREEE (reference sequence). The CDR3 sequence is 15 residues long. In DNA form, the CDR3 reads TGTGCCAGCAGCCACCCTGACTATAGCGGGGCTGCTTTTTTCTTC. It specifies CASSHPDYSGAAFFF.

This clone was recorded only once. CDR3 in DNA: TGTGCCAGCAGCTTGTTTTCGGCGAACTATGGCTACACCTTC. It is translated as CASSLFSANYGYTF. The rearrangement links TRBV5-4 to TRBJ1-2; D not certain. Trimming stripped 1 base from V and 2 bases from J, with 9 bases between. The CDR3 extends over 14 amino acids. Germline assignment: CDR1 SGHNT and CDR2 YYREEE (reference sequence).

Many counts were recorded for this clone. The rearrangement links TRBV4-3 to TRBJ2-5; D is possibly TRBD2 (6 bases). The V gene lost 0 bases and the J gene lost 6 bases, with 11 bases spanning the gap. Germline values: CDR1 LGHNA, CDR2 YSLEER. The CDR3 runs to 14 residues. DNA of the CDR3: TGCGCCAGCAGCCAAGATGGGGAGGTAAAGACCCAGTACTTC. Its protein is CASSQDGEVKTQYF.

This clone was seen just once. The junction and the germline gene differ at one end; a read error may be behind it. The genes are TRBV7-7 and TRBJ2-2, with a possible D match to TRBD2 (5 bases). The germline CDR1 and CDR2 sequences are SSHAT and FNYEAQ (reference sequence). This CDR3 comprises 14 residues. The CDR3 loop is CASSPLRETGELFF. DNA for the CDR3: TGTGCTAGCAGCCCCCTCCGGGAAACCGGGGAGCTGTTTTTT.

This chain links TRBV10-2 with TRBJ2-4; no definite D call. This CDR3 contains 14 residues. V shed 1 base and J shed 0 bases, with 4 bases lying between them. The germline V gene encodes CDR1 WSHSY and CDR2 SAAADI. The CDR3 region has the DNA TGCGCCAGCAGTGAGTACCTAGCCAAAAACATTCAGTACTTC. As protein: CASSEYLAKNIQYF.

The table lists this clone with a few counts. CDR3 coding DNA: TGTGCCAGTAGTCCGGGACAGCCTTCGTCCCAGCATTTT. Its protein product is CASSPGQPSSQHF. The chain couples TRBV19 to TRBJ1-5, with 7 bases fitting TRBD1. CDR3 size: 13 residues. Germline V CDR1 and CDR2: LNHDA, SQIVND (reference sequence). With 5 bases clipped from V and 11 bases from J, the junction kept 9 bases outside the gene matches.

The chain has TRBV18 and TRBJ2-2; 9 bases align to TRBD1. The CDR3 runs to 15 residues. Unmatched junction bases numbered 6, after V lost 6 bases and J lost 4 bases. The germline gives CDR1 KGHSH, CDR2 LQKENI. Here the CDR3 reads CASSRQGEATGELFF. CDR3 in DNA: TGTGCCAGCTCGCGACAGGGGGAGGCCACCGGGGAGCTGTTTTTT. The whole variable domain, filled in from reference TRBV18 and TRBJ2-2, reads NAGVMQNPRHLVRRRGQEARLRCSPMKGHSHVYWYRQLPEEGLKFMVYLQKENIIDESGMPKERFSAEFPKEGPSILRIQQVVRGDSAAYFCASSRQGEATGELFFGEGSRLTVL.

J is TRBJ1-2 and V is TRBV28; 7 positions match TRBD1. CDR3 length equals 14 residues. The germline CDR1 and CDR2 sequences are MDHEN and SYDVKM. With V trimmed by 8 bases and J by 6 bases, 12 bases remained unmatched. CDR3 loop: CASLLDRAVDGYTF. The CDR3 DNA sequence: TGTGCCAGCCTTCTCGACAGGGCTGTTGATGGCTACACCTTC.

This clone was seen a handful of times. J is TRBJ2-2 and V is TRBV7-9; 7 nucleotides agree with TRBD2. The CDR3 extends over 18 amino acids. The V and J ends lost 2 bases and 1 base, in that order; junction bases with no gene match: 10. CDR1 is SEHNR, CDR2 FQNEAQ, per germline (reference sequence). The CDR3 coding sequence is TGTGCCAGCAGCTTAAGGGCCACTGGCGGGAGGAACACCGGGGAGCTGTTTTTT. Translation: CASSLRATGGRNTGELFF.

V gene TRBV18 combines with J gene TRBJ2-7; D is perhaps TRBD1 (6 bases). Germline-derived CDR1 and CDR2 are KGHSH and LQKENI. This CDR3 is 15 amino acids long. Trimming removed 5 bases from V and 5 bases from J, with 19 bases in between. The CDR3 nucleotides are TGTGCCAGCTCATTAACAGGGACACCTCCGAACGAGCAGTACTTC. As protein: CASSLTGTPPNEQYF.